Presented here are 31 T cell receptor beta chains from one specimen sequenced in a study of blood T cell repertoires in COVID-19. Clones were read by immunoSEQ multiplex PCR, and TCRdb kept only the in-frame ones, dropping some. This sample has 50,000 or so clones; roughly 82% occur once, and the top ten carry roughly 7%. Material for sequencing was peripheral blood. Every receptor here comes from a man aged 40-49 years with acute or convalescent COVID-19.

The chain uses TRBV12-3 or TRBV12-4 and TRBJ2-7; D might be TRBD1 (5 bases). The CDR3 totals 11 residues. Trimming left V 5 bases short and J 6 bases short, with 8 bases between. The CDR3 bases are TGTGCCAGCAGTCTTAGGGGCGAGCAGTACTTC. Translation gives CASSLRGEQYF.

The chain combines TRBV28 with TRBJ1-2; 7 bases map to TRBD1. The V gene end was trimmed by 2 bases and the J gene end by 7 bases; junction bases not matched to a gene: 10. This CDR3 has 15 amino acids. In germline, CDR1 is MDHEN, CDR2 SYDVKM. Here the CDR3 DNA reads TGTGCCAGCAGTTTAGTGGGGGCGCAGGGGGGTGGCTACACCTTC. Translating gives CASSLVGAQGGGYTF.

This clone came up a few times. The V gene is TRBV2, the J gene TRBJ1-1; TRBD1 is a possible D gene (5 bases). The CDR3 sequence is 15 residues long. The V gene's germline CDR1 is SNHLY and CDR2 FYNNEI. The V and J ends lost 7 bases and 4 bases respectively, with 19 bases between them. The CDR3 DNA reads as TGTGCCAGCACGGGGGTCGGGGCTGGGGTCACTGAAGCTTTCTTT. Protein sequence: CASTGVGAGVTEAFF.

The chain recombines TRBV7-9 with TRBJ1-2; TRBD1 matches at 9 bases. The CDR3 spans 13 residues. The ends lost 5 bases at V and 8 bases at J; junction bases unmatched: 6. The germline CDR1 and CDR2 sequences are SEHNR and FQNEAQ (reference sequence). The CDR3 sequence: CASSARQGDGYTF. The CDR3 DNA reads TGTGCCAGCAGCGCCCGACAGGGGGACGGCTACACCTTC.

The chain employs TRBV19 and TRBJ1-2; D might be TRBD1 (6 bases). Germline V lookup: CDR1 LNHDA, CDR2 SQIVND (reference sequence). Trimming left V 2 bases short and J 8 bases short, with 9 bases between. CDR3 length: 12 amino acids. CDR3 region: CASSISRGGYTF. As DNA, the CDR3 is TGTGCCAGTAGTATAAGCAGGGGAGGCTACACCTTC.

CDR3: CASSSQGSPTGYTF. The DNA of the CDR3 is TGTGCCAGCAGTTCCCAGGGATCTCCTACTGGCTACACCTTC. The chain links TRBV2 to TRBJ1-2; tentatively, D is TRBD1 (5 bases). The CDR3 covers 14 residues. Per germline, CDR1 SNHLY and CDR2 FYNNEI. Trimming pared 5 bases from V and 7 bases from J, leaving 17 bases between.

The V and J genes are TRBV18 and TRBJ1-6; D is unresolved. Trimming pared 4 bases from V and 7 bases from J, leaving 11 bases between. The CDR3 loop spans 14 amino acids. Germline CDR1 is KGHSH and CDR2 is LQKENI. CDR3 amino acids: CASSLDSANSPLHF. The CDR3 nucleotides are TGTGCCAGCTCACTGGACTCAGCAAATTCACCCCTCCACTTT.

The rearrangement uses TRBV11-1 and TRBJ2-6; D possibly corresponds to TRBD1 (6 bases). Germline CDR1 reads SGHAT; CDR2 reads FQDESV (reference sequence). This CDR3 region has 16 residues. Trimming removed 5 bases at V and 0 bases at J, with 11 bases between. For the CDR3, the DNA is TGTGCCAGCAGCACGAACAGGGTCTCTGGGGCCAACGTCCTGACTTTC. Amino acid sequence: CASSTNRVSGANVLTF.

The rearrangement joins TRBV7-9 to TRBJ2-7, with TRBD1 matching over 9 bases. The germline gives CDR1 SEHNR, CDR2 FQNEAQ (reference sequence). There are 15 residues in the CDR3. The V and J ends lost 4 bases and 4 bases, in that order; junction bases with no gene match: 8. The CDR3 loop is CASSSGTGLRYEQYF. The DNA for the CDR3 is TGTGCCAGCAGCTCCGGGACAGGGTTACGATACGAGCAGTACTTC.

The genes are TRBV19 and TRBJ1-1; D gene ambiguous. The CDR3 loop spans 14 amino acids. Germline V gene lookup returns CDR1 LNHDA and CDR2 SQIVND (reference sequence). V dropped 5 bases and J dropped 3 bases, with 13 bases sitting between them. Written as DNA, the CDR3 is TGTGCCAGTAGTTTCCCCTCTATGTACACTGAAGCTTTCTTT. This gives the protein CASSFPSMYTEAFF.

The genes are TRBV5-1 and TRBJ1-1; TRBD1 agrees at 8 bases. V was pared by 6 bases and J by 7 bases, with 11 bases of the junction left unmatched. This CDR3 is 14 amino acids long. Germline V gene sequence: CDR1 SGHRS, CDR2 YFSETQ. Written as DNA, the CDR3 is TGCGCCAGCATTGATCCCAGGGGGCAAAGTGAAGCTTTCTTT. Translation: CASIDPRGQSEAFF.

This sequence joins TRBV10-3 and TRBJ1-2, with 7 bases that match TRBD1. Per the germline V gene, CDR1 is ENHRY and CDR2 is SYGVKD. CDR3 length equals 14 residues. Unmatched junction bases numbered 4, after V lost 4 bases and J lost 2 bases. CDR3 sequence: CAISGPTGNYGYTF. The CDR3, as DNA: TGTGCCATCAGTGGTCCGACAGGGAACTATGGCTACACCTTC.

V is TRBV15 and J is TRBJ2-5, with a possible D match to TRBD1 (6 bases). V was trimmed by 4 bases and J by 0 bases, leaving 12 bases between them. This CDR3 has 15 residues. Germline V CDR1 and CDR2: LNHNV, YYDKDF (reference sequence). CDR3 loop: CATSTRTADQETQYF. For the CDR3, the DNA is TGTGCCACCAGCACCCGGACAGCCGACCAAGAGACCCAGTACTTC.

J is TRBJ1-5 and V is TRBV10-3; TRBD1 might be the D (5 bases). Trimming stripped 10 bases from V and 7 bases from J, with 17 bases between. CDR1 ENHRY and CDR2 SYGVKD come from the germline V gene. The CDR3 extends over 13 amino acids. Here the CDR3 DNA reads TGTGCCACACGGGGGGGACTCAACCAGCCCCAGCATTTT. Translated: CATRGGLNQPQHF.

The chain is built from TRBV6-5 and TRBJ1-1; no clear D gene. V gave up 2 bases and J gave up 10 bases, with 8 bases separating them. The CDR3 spans 11 residues. CDR1 and CDR2 from the germline V gene are MNHEY and SVGAGI. CDR3 sequence (DNA): TGTGCCAGCAGTTACCAGCGTGGAGCTTTCTTT. Amino acid sequence: CASSYQRGAFF.

The chain recombines TRBV5-1 with TRBJ1-1, with D maybe TRBD1 (5 bases). The CDR3 is 14 residues long. V lost 5 bases and J lost 1, with 12 bases in between. Per germline, CDR1 SGHRS and CDR2 YFSETQ. The CDR3 is CASRTGQANTEAFF. The CDR3, as DNA: TGCGCCAGCAGAACAGGCCAGGCGAACACTGAAGCTTTCTTT. Full variable domain (remainder filled in from reference TRBV5-1 and TRBJ1-1): KAGVTQTPRYLIKTRGQQVTLSCSPISGHRSVSWYQQTPGQGLQFLFEYFSETQRNKGNFPGRFSGRQFSNSRSEMNVSTLELGDSALYLCASRTGQANTEAFFGQGTRLTVV.

The chain combines TRBV19 with TRBJ1-6, with D possibly TRBD1 on 6 matching bases. The V gene lost 8 bases and the J gene lost 1 base, with 18 bases spanning the gap. The length of the CDR3 is 17 residues. Germline values: CDR1 LNHDA, CDR2 SQIVND (reference sequence). CDR3 protein: CASQGGPRRSYNSPLHF. CDR3 nucleotides: TGTGCCAGTCAAGGGGGACCCCGGAGGTCCTATAATTCACCCCTCCACTTT.

This chain links TRBV5-1 with TRBJ2-7; possibly TRBD1 for D (6 bases). This CDR3 contains 12 residues. Germline-derived CDR1 and CDR2 are SGHRS and YFSETQ. The germline V and J ends were trimmed by 1 base and 6 bases, with 8 bases remaining between them. This CDR3 is CASSLTGSEQYF. For the CDR3, the DNA is TGCGCCAGCAGCTTGACAGGGTCCGAGCAGTACTTC.

This clone was seen a handful of times. This rearrangement joins TRBV9 to TRBJ2-5; D is possibly TRBD2 (7 bases). This CDR3 has 15 residues. V gave up 3 bases and J gave up 1 base, with 13 bases separating them. Germline values: CDR1 SGDLS, CDR2 YYNGEE. CDR3 sequence: CASSALGGVQETQYF. The DNA for the CDR3 is TGTGCCAGCAGCGCCCTAGGGGGGGTCCAAGAGACCCAGTACTTC.

The rearrangement uses TRBV28 and TRBJ1-5, with D uncertain. V lost 5 bases, J lost 6 bases, and 11 bases lay in between. The germline gives CDR1 MDHEN, CDR2 SYDVKM. This CDR3 is built from 13 residues. The CDR3 nucleotides are TGTGCCAGCAGTACCTCATGGAGTCAGCCCCAGCATTTT. It translates to CASSTSWSQPQHF.

The chain carries TRBV7-9 and TRBJ2-7, with D uncertain. CDR3 size: 11 residues. V was trimmed by 4 bases and J by 7 bases, leaving 8 bases between them. Germline V gives CDR1 SEHNR, CDR2 FQNEAQ (reference sequence). The CDR3 spells CASSSRQEQYF. The DNA for the CDR3 is TGTGCCAGCAGCTCACGACAAGAGCAGTACTTC.

The rearrangement uses TRBV4-1 and TRBJ1-2, with a possible D match to TRBD1 (5 bases). The V end was cut by 3 bases, the J end by 0 bases, with 14 bases between. The CDR3 covers 16 residues. CDR1 is MGHRA and CDR2 is YSYEKL in the germline V gene. DNA for the CDR3: TGCGCCAGCAGCCAGGCTGACAGTTCTACTAACTATGGCTACACCTTC. Translated, it gives CASSQADSSTNYGYTF.

The V and J genes are TRBV5-1 and TRBJ2-1; 15 positions match TRBD2. Germline lookup yields CDR1 SGHRS and CDR2 YFSETQ. Trimming cost V 5 bases and J 6 bases; bases outside gene matches: 3. This CDR3 comprises 15 residues. The CDR3 DNA reads TGCGCCAGCAGTCGGACTAGCGGGGGGGCCAATGAGCAGTTCTTC. This encodes CASSRTSGGANEQFF.

The rearrangement joins TRBV3-1 (or the pseudogene TRBV3-2) to TRBJ2-2, with TRBD2 matching 12 bases. V shed 1 base, J shed 7 bases, and the junction held 7 bases outside the gene matches. This CDR3 has 17 residues. The germline V gene encodes CDR1 LGHDT and CDR2 YNNKEL (reference sequence). The CDR3 loop reads CASSQALAGGHVGELFF. CDR3 nucleotide sequence: TGTGCCAGCAGCCAAGCTCTAGCGGGGGGGCACGTCGGGGAGCTGTTTTTT.

The chain recombines TRBV10-3 with TRBJ2-2; 9 nucleotides agree with TRBD1. The CDR3 has 15 amino acids. CDR1 is ENHRY, CDR2 SYGVKD, per germline. The V segment lost 6 bases and the J segment 5 bases; nucleotides outside the gene matches: 7. The CDR3 sequence is CAIRNLGQGTGELFF. Here the CDR3 DNA reads TGTGCCATCAGAAATCTTGGACAGGGGACCGGGGAGCTGTTTTTT.

The V and J genes are TRBV7-2 and TRBJ2-7; D not resolved. The V gene's germline CDR1 is SGHTA and CDR2 FQGNSA. There are 14 residues in the CDR3. V lost 1 base, J lost 5 bases, and 12 bases lay in between. The CDR3 loop is CASSLVSRLNEQYF. DNA of the CDR3: TGTGCCAGCAGCTTAGTTTCGCGACTTAACGAGCAGTACTTC. Together with reference TRBV7-2 and TRBJ2-7, the CDR3 gives the full variable domain: GAGVSQSPSNKVTEKGKDVELRCDPISGHTALYWYRQSLGQGLEFLIYFQGNSAPDKSGLPSDRFSAERTGGSVSTLTIQRTQQEDSAVYLCASSLVSRLNEQYFGPGTRLTVT.

As DNA, the CDR3 is TGCAGCGTTGAACTGAACACCGGGGAGCTGTTTTTT. Encoded protein: CSVELNTGELFF. The genes are TRBV29-1 and TRBJ2-2, with unresolved D. V dropped 2 bases and J dropped 1 base, with 2 bases sitting between them. The CDR3 covers 12 residues. Germline V gene data show CDR1 as SQVTM and CDR2 as ANQGSEA.

The V and J genes are TRBV5-8 and TRBJ2-5; possibly TRBD2 for D (5 bases). Germline V CDR1 and CDR2: SGHTS, YDEGEE. The V and J ends lost 2 bases and 4 bases respectively, with 12 bases between them. The CDR3 is 14 residues long. In DNA form, the CDR3 reads TGTGCCAGCAGCTTAAATAGCGCCGGAGAGACCCAGTACTTC. As protein: CASSLNSAGETQYF.

J is TRBJ1-1 and V is TRBV6-1; no clear D gene. The CDR3 has 16 amino acids. Germline V gene data show CDR1 as MNHNS and CDR2 as SASEGT. V gave up 1 base and J gave up 0 bases, with 12 bases separating them. CDR3 protein: CASSEGRGTVNTEAFF. The CDR3 DNA reads as TGTGCCAGCAGTGAAGGCCGGGGTACGGTGAACACTGAAGCTTTCTTT.

This clone showed up just a few times. This chain joins TRBV5-4 and TRBJ1-5; D remains unclear. The V end lost 0 bases, the J end lost 7 bases, and 20 bases lay between the germline ends. Germline CDR1 and CDR2: SGHNT and YYREEE (reference sequence). This CDR3 is built from 17 residues. The CDR3, as DNA: TGTGCCAGCAGCTTGGCCCCCTCTGGAACAGACCCACAGCCCCAGCATTTT. This gives the protein CASSLAPSGTDPQPQHF.

This clone was counted between two and nine times. V and J are TRBV5-1 and TRBJ1-1; unclear D gene. The CDR3 is 17 residues long. Per the germline V gene, CDR1 is SGHRS and CDR2 is YFSETQ. Between the trimmed V and J ends, which lost 1 base and 1 base, there was a span of 17 bases. The CDR3 nucleotides are TGCGCCAGCAGCTTGTCGCCTCCCGGGATAGGGAACACTGAAGCTTTCTTT. Translating it yields CASSLSPPGIGNTEAFF.